Listed here are 13 T cell receptor beta chains from one sample, sequenced in a study of shared clonotypes between healthy human individuals. Clones were sequenced by immunoSEQ multiplex PCR, and TCRdb holds only the in-frame ones, with some missing. The sample carries 300,000 to 400,000 clones, 73% recorded once. The sequenced material came from memory CD4+ T cells sorted from blood. Noted subset: CD45RA-negative fraction. The receptors were gathered from a man aged 25 to 40 in good health.

This clone was detected ten times or more. The chain employs TRBV27 and TRBJ2-3; D is possibly TRBD1 (6 bases). The CDR3 consists of 15 residues. Trimming shortened V by 3 bases and J by 2 bases, and 12 bases separated the two germline ends. The germline gives CDR1 MNHEY, CDR2 SMNVEV (reference sequence). Here the CDR3 reads CASSFHRANTDTQYF. The DNA of the CDR3 is TGTGCCAGCAGTTTCCACAGGGCGAACACAGATACGCAGTATTTT.

The chain employs TRBV19 and TRBJ1-2; D unclear. Trimming took off 3 bases at V and 8 bases at J, with 13 bases between the two ends. CDR3 size: 13 residues. The V gene's germline CDR1 is LNHDA and CDR2 SQIVND (reference sequence). The CDR3 sequence: CASSIEQRGGYTF. CDR3 in DNA: TGTGCCAGTAGTATCGAGCAGCGGGGAGGCTACACCTTC.

J is TRBJ2-7 and V is TRBV19, with 8 bases identical to TRBD1. The CDR3 runs 17 residues. Germline trimming cut 3 bases from V and 0 bases from J; bases unmatched to any gene: 10. The germline CDR1 and CDR2 sequences are LNHDA and SQIVND (reference sequence). CDR3 protein: CASSMPSGTGDSYEQYF. DNA for the CDR3: TGTGCCAGTAGTATGCCCTCCGGGACAGGTGACTCCTACGAGCAGTACTTC.

This clone was detected a few times. This chain links TRBV10-3 with TRBJ1-5, with 7 bases fitting TRBD1. Trimming removed 5 bases from V and 0 bases from J; junction bases left unmatched: 4. CDR1 ENHRY and CDR2 SYGVKD come from the germline V gene. This CDR3 contains 15 residues. As DNA, the CDR3 is TGTGCCATCAGTAAGGGGGCTTATAGCAATCAGCCCCAGCATTTT. This translates into CAISKGAYSNQPQHF.

The V call is TRBV7-3, the J call TRBJ2-7; D gene unclear. V was clipped by 5 bases and J by 3 bases, with 5 bases between them. CDR3 length: 11 residues. Germline V lookup: CDR1 SGHTA, CDR2 FQGTGA. The CDR3 loop is CASSPYYEQYF. CDR3 bases: TGTGCCAGCAGCCCCTACTACGAGCAGTACTTC.

The chain uses TRBV11-2 and TRBJ2-7; 7 nucleotides line up with TRBD2. The CDR3 extends over 14 amino acids. The J segment lost 6 bases and the V segment lost 1 base, leaving 6 bases of the junction unmatched. The germline V gene has CDR1 SGHAT and CDR2 FQNNGV. The CDR3 coding sequence is TGTGCCAGCAGCTTAGGGGGGGGAGCCAGCGAGCAGTACTTC. Its protein is CASSLGGGASEQYF.

The J gene is TRBJ2-1, the V gene TRBV11-2, with 11 bases that match TRBD2. Germline lookup yields CDR1 SGHAT and CDR2 FQNNGV. V was pared by 5 bases and J by 11 bases, with 5 bases of the junction left unmatched. The CDR3 contains 13 residues. DNA of the CDR3: TGTGCCAGCAGCCCGGGACTAGCGGTTAAGCAGTTCTTC. Translated, it gives CASSPGLAVKQFF.

The CDR3 DNA is TGTGCCAGCAGCTTGGAAAGCGGGTACCAAGAGACCCAGTACTTC. As protein: CASSLESGYQETQYF. The J gene is TRBJ2-5, the V gene TRBV5-4; D possibly corresponds to TRBD2 (6 bases). The CDR3 extends over 15 amino acids. From germline, CDR1 is SGHNT and CDR2 YYREEE (reference sequence). Between the trimmed V and J ends, which lost 0 bases and 0 bases, there was a span of 9 bases.

The chain couples TRBV6-1 to TRBJ2-1; TRBD2 agrees at 7 bases. This CDR3 is built from 15 residues. The germline gives CDR1 MNHNS, CDR2 SASEGT. Trimming took 2 bases from V and 16 from J; bases not matched to a gene: 17. CDR3 DNA: TGTGCCAGCAGTGAAATAGAAGGGAGGGGTATCTTCGATTTCTTC. It is translated as CASSEIEGRGIFDFF.

The sample holds a few counts of this clone. This chain links TRBV27 with TRBJ2-3, with D uncertain. Trimming shortened V by 2 bases and J by 0 bases, and 9 bases separated the two germline ends. Germline lookup yields CDR1 MNHEY and CDR2 SMNVEV (reference sequence). This CDR3 is built from 15 residues. The CDR3 DNA reads TGTGCCAGCAGTTTACGCCCGTGGAGCACAGATACGCAGTATTTT. This gives the protein CASSLRPWSTDTQYF.

V and J are TRBV29-1 and TRBJ2-2; D might be TRBD1 (5 bases). This CDR3 has 12 residues. V was trimmed by 4 bases and J by 7 bases, leaving 10 bases between them. Germline V gene lookup returns CDR1 SQVTM and CDR2 ANQGSEA. The CDR3 spells CSVASGLGELFF. CDR3 in DNA: TGCAGCGTTGCGTCAGGGCTCGGGGAGCTGTTTTTT.

J is TRBJ2-1 and V is TRBV7-3; D is uncertain. The germline V gene encodes CDR1 SGHTA and CDR2 FQGTGA. Trimming left V 2 bases short and J 6 bases short, with 8 bases between. The CDR3 runs to 13 residues. Here the CDR3 reads CASSLSISNEQFF. The CDR3 DNA reads as TGTGCCAGCAGCTTATCAATAAGCAATGAGCAGTTCTTC.

Only a few counts were recorded for this clone. The rearrangement links TRBV5-1 to TRBJ2-5, with TRBD1 identical over 7 bases. In germline, CDR1 is SGHRS, CDR2 YFSETQ. The CDR3 contains 14 residues. The V gene end was trimmed by 1 base and the J gene end by 4 bases; junction bases not matched to a gene: 4. CDR3 bases: TGCGCCAGCAGCTTGCTACAGGGGAGAGAGACCCAGTACTTC. Translated, it gives CASSLLQGRETQYF.